This TCR beta chain was recovered during a study of naive and memory T cell subsets. Sequential positive selection took CD4 T cells first, then CD8 T cells. Cells stained for CD3, CD4, CD8, CD45RA, CD27 and viability were sorted into four CD45RA/CD27 subsets. Effector memory cells were sorted as CD45RA-CD27-, EMRA cells as CD45RA+CD27-. An equimolar mix of two oligonucleotides served as the beta constant-region primer for TRBC1 and TRBC2. TCRdb re-called the UMI-ligation and nested PCR reads through MiXCR, storing one row per CDR3 protein. This sample has about 4,600 distinct CDR3 sequences, with just over 7% found just once. The V gene's germline CDR1 is LGHNA and CDR2 YNFKEQ. This CDR3 has 18 residues. V lost 0 bases, J lost 2 bases, and 17 bases lay in between. Ten or more counts support this clonotype.

The specimen was CD4+ TEMRA cells from blood. The subset here: effector memory re-expressing CD45RA, CD45RA+ CD27-. The J gene is TRBJ1-5, the V gene TRBV4-2; D is uncertain. This TCR came from a human donor in good health. CDR3 sequence reads: CASSQDLAGPGGNQPQHF. CDR3 bases: TGTGCCAGCAGCCAAGATTTAGCGGGCCCTGGGGGCAATCAGCCCCAGCATTTT.